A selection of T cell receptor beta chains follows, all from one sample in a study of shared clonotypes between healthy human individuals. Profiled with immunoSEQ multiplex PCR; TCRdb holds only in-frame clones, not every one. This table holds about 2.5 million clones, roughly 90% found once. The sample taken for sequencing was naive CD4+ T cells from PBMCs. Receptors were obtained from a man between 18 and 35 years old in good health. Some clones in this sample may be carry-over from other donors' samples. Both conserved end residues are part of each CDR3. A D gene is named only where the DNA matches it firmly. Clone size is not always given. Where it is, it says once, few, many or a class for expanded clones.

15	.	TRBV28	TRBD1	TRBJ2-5	TGTGCCAGCAGTTTGCGAACCGGGACAGCAGAGACCCAGTACTTC	CASSLRTGTAETQYF
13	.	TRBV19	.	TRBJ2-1	TGTGCCAGTAGTATCCAGCTATACAATGAGCAGTTCTTC	CASSIQLYNEQFF
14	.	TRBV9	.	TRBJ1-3	TGTGCCAGCAGCGTAGCTGGTAATGGAAACACCATATATTTT	CASSVAGNGNTIYF
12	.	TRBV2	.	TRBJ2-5	TGTGCCAGCAGTGACAGGATAGAGACCCAGTACTTC	CASSDRIETQYF
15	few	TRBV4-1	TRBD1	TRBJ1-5	TGCGCCAGCAGGGACAGGGACCTTAGCAATCAGCCCCAGCATTTT	CASRDRDLSNQPQHF
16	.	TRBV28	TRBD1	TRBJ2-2	TGTGCCAGCAGCGTCGCCGGGACAGGGGGCCACGGGGAGCTGTTTTTT	CASSVAGTGGHGELFF
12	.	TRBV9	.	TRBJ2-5	TGTGCCAGCAGCGCACAGCCGGGGACCCAGTACTTC	CASSAQPGTQYF
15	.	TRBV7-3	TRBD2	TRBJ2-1	TGTGCCAGCAGCTTAAACGGGAGGGCCCCCGATGAGCAGTTCTTC	CASSLNGRAPDEQFF
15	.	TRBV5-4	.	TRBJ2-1	TGTGCCAGCAGCTTGGGGGGCCAGAACTACAATGAGCAGTTCTTC	CASSLGGQNYNEQFF
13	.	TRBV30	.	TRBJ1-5	TGTGCCTGGGGTGACACGGGCAATCAGCCCCAGCATTTT	CAWGDTGNQPQHF
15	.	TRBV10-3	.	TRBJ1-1	TGTGCCATCAGTGAGTCGGGGAGTTGGGACACTGAAGCTTTCTTT	CAISESGSWDTEAFF
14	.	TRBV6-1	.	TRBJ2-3	TGTGCCAGCAGAAGGGAGTGGGTCACAGATACGCAGTATTTT	CASRREWVTDTQYF
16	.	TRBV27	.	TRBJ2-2	TGTGCCAGCAGCCCGGTGGGGCACTTGAACACCGGGGAGCTGTTTTTT	CASSPVGHLNTGELFF
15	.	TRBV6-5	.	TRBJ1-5	TGTGCCAGCAGCCGGGACGGAAGAACGAATCAGCCCCAGCATTTT	CASSRDGRTNQPQHF